Listed here are 2 T cell receptor beta chains from one sample, sequenced in a study of T-cell reconstitution after alpha-beta-depleted transplantation in children. Preparation of the TCRbeta library used unique molecular identifiers. TCRdb redid the calling of the PCR reads with MiXCR, one entry per CDR3 protein. The table shows 500,000 or so distinct CDR3 sequences, with over 25% occurring only once. The material sequenced was PBMCs from the stem cell graft donor, taken from the stem cell graft. The receptors were gathered from a human donor who donated a stem cell graft to a child with aplastic anemia.

V gene TRBV4-3 combines with J gene TRBJ1-5, with unresolved D. Deletions cut 0 bases from V and 0 bases from J, with 9 bases between. Germline assignment: CDR1 LGHNA and CDR2 YSLEER. This CDR3 has 16 residues. The CDR3 sequence is CASSQDSKGSNQPQHF. CDR3 in DNA: TGCGCCAGCAGCCAAGATAGTAAGGGTAGCAATCAGCCCCAGCATTTT.

The chain is built from TRBV4-1 and TRBJ2-7; 9 bases are shared with TRBD2. There are 19 residues in the CDR3. Trimming cost V 3 bases and J 3 bases; bases outside gene matches: 18. Germline V gene data show CDR1 as MGHRA and CDR2 as YSYEKL. CDR3 nucleotide sequence: TGCGCCAGCAGCCACGGGCGATATCTAGCGGGACTTCTACTCTACGAGCAGTACGTC. Protein sequence: CASSHGRYLAGLLLYEQYV.